These T cell receptor beta chains were read from a single sample in a study of blood T cell repertoires in COVID-19. Profiled with immunoSEQ multiplex PCR; TCRdb holds only in-frame clones, not every one. The sample records hundreds of thousands of clones, nearly 90% being singletons. Sequenced input: PBMCs or T cells enriched from blood (not recorded which). Receptors were obtained from a woman aged 18-30 years with acute COVID-19. Each CDR3 is given with its conserved first and last residue. Fields, in order: CDR3 length, J gene, V gene, CDR3 protein.

length: 13; J: TRBJ1-1; V: TRBV7-2; CDR3: CASSKPGNTEAFF
length: 14; J: TRBJ1-5; V: TRBV28; CDR3: CASSPRQGSQPQHF
length: 18; J: TRBJ2-2; V: TRBV3-1/TRBV3-2; CDR3: CASSRHGTGNANTGELFF
length: 14; J: TRBJ2-2; V: TRBV3-1/TRBV3-2; CDR3: CASTPRSNTGELFF
length: 17; J: TRBJ2-7; V: TRBV27; CDR3: CASSVRAGGVGLYEQYF
length: 15; J: TRBJ2-7; V: TRBV28; CDR3: CASSSPGQGSYEQYF
length: 13; J: TRBJ1-2; V: TRBV5-1; CDR3: CASSDRANYGYTF
length: 16; J: TRBJ1-2; V: TRBV5-4; CDR3: CASSLTGGDRSYGYTF
length: 11; J: TRBJ1-1; V: TRBV29-1; CDR3: CSVERTGWAFF
length: 19; J: TRBJ2-2; V: TRBV6-4; CDR3: CASSPRDRGYQPNTGELFF
length: 15; J: TRBJ1-2; V: TRBV19; CDR3: CASSIMGLGGYGYTF
length: 17; J: TRBJ2-5; V: TRBV5-4; CDR3: CASSLAGEMVYQETQYF
length: 12; J: TRBJ2-5; V: TRBV29-1; CDR3: CSGGQGRETQYF
length: 14; J: TRBJ2-7; V: TRBV29-1; CDR3: CSVIAAGGGYEQYF
length: 13; J: TRBJ1-2; V: TRBV6-6; CDR3: CASTEGANYGYTF
length: 16; J: TRBJ2-1; V: TRBV28; CDR3: CASSFPHRREWNEQFF
length: 18; J: TRBJ1-5; V: TRBV15; CDR3: CATSRDPRQVLSNQPQHF
length: 16; J: TRBJ1-1; V: TRBV24-1; CDR3: CATRPNRGSMNTEAFF
length: 15; J: TRBJ2-1; V: TRBV2; CDR3: CASSGGGTSNNEQFF
length: 14; J: TRBJ1-2; V: TRBV28; CDR3: CASSTQSQFYGYTF
length: 11; J: TRBJ1-2; V: TRBV28; CDR3: CASSLVPTQVF
length: 15; J: TRBJ1-1; V: TRBV3-1/TRBV3-2; CDR3: CASSQNVRASNEAFF
length: 14; J: TRBJ2-7; V: TRBV9; CDR3: CASSVGDGAYEQYF
length: 12; J: TRBJ2-7; V: TRBV27; CDR3: CASRGGVHEQYF
length: 14; J: TRBJ1-3; V: TRBV29-1; CDR3: CSVVDRGAGNTIYF
length: 13; J: TRBJ2-7; V: TRBV19; CDR3: CATGHQGPYEQYF
length: 11; J: TRBJ1-5; V: TRBV20-1; CDR3: CSAGQGQPQHF
length: 15; J: TRBJ1-3; V: TRBV7-9; CDR3: CASSKSATGDNTIYF
length: 16; J: TRBJ2-3; V: TRBV9; CDR3: CASSSPGSAPRDTQYF
length: 13; J: TRBJ1-1; V: TRBV12-3/TRBV12-4; CDR3: CASTKGVATEAFF
length: 14; J: TRBJ1-1; V: TRBV9; CDR3: CASSVDAGRAEAFF
length: 13; J: TRBJ1-2; V: TRBV14; CDR3: CASSQGAEIGYTF
length: 14; J: TRBJ1-1; V: TRBV18; CDR3: CASSPATGNTEAFF
length: 17; J: TRBJ2-2; V: TRBV5-1; CDR3: CASSFIAGLAGTGELFF
length: 15; J: TRBJ2-2; V: TRBV27; CDR3: CASSMTGLRTGELFF
length: 13; J: TRBJ1-5; V: TRBV29-1; CDR3: CSVKKQGNQPQHF
length: 15; J: TRBJ2-6; V: TRBV9; CDR3: CASSVALSGANVLTF
length: 14; J: TRBJ2-2; V: TRBV10-3; CDR3: CAIRGVENTGELFF
length: 14; J: TRBJ1-2; V: TRBV7-9; CDR3: CASSGTTGAYGYTF
length: 14; J: TRBJ1-1; V: TRBV5-1; CDR3: CASSLTPSSTEAFF
length: 12; J: TRBJ1-1; V: TRBV11-2; CDR3: CASSLRSTEAFF
length: 14; J: TRBJ2-1; V: TRBV27; CDR3: CASSYEIGRHEQFF
length: 15; J: TRBJ1-2; V: TRBV7-9; CDR3: CASSLQQGGPYGYTF
length: 14; J: TRBJ2-2; V: TRBV6-5; CDR3: CASSTGSNTGELFF
length: 15; J: TRBJ2-2; V: TRBV6-1; CDR3: CASSESGRGSGELFF
length: 15; J: TRBJ2-1; V: TRBV19; CDR3: CASSISSGAYNEQFF
length: 15; J: TRBJ1-1; V: TRBV19; CDR3: CASSVSGTGWTEAFF
length: 15; J: TRBJ2-3; V: TRBV5-5; CDR3: CASSPRITEKNTQYF
length: 15; J: TRBJ2-4; V: TRBV7-2; CDR3: CASSLVARGENIQYF
length: 18; J: TRBJ2-2; V: TRBV7-3; CDR3: CASSPTPLAGVGSGELFF
length: 16; J: TRBJ2-1; V: TRBV5-1; CDR3: CASSSTILAGVNEQFF
length: 14; J: TRBJ1-2; V: TRBV28; CDR3: CASSLGQGAYGYTF
length: 16; J: TRBJ2-1; V: TRBV4-2; CDR3: CASSQEGAGDYNEQFF
length: 15; J: TRBJ2-2; V: TRBV9; CDR3: CASSEGTGNTGELFF
length: 12; J: TRBJ2-7; V: TRBV5-1; CDR3: CASTPGGHEQYF
length: 17; J: TRBJ2-1; V: TRBV5-1; CDR3: CASSWDSGRGSYNEQFF
length: 14; J: TRBJ2-3; V: TRBV5-8; CDR3: CASSPHRGTDTQYF
length: 14; J: TRBJ1-5; V: TRBV6-5; CDR3: CASSYSREDQPQHF